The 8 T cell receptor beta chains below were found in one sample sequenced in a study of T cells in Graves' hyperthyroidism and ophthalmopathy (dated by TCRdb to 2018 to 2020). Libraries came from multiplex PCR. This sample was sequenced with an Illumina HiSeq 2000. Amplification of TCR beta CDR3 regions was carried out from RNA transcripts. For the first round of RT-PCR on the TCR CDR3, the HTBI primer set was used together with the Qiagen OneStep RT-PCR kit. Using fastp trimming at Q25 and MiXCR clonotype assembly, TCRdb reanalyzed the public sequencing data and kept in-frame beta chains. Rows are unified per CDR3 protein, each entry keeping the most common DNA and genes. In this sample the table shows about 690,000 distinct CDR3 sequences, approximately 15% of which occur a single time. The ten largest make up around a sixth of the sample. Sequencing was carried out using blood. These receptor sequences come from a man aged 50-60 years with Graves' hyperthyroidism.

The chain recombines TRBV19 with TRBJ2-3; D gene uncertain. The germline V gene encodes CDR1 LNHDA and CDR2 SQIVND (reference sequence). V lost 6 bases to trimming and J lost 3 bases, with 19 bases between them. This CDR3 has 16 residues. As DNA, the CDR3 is TGTGCCAGTAGCCCCACCCAGGTGAGACCGACAGATACGCAGTATTTT. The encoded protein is CASSPTQVRPTDTQYF.

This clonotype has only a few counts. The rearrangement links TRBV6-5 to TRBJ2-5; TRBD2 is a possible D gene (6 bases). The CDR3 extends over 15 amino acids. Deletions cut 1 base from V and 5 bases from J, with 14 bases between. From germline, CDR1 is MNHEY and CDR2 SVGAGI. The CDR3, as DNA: TGTGCCAGCAGTTACTTCGACGGAGCGGGTGAGACCCAGTACTTC. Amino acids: CASSYFDGAGETQYF.

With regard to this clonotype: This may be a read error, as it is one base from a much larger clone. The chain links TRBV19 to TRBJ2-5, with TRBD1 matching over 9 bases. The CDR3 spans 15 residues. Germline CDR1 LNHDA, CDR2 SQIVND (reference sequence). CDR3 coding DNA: TGTGCCAGTAGTATCGGGACAGGGAACCAAGAGACCCAGAACTTC. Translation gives CASSIGTGNQETQNF. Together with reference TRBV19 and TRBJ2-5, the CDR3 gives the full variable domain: DGGITQSPKYLFRKEGQNVTLSCEQNLNHDAMYWYRQDPGQGLRLIYYSQIVNDFQKGDIAEGYSVSREKKESFPLTVTSAQKNPTAFYLCASSIGTGNQETQNFGPGTRLLVL.

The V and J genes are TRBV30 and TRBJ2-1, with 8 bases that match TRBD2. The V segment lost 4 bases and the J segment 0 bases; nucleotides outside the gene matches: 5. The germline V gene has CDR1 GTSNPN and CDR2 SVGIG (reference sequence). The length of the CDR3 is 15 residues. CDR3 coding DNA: TGTGCCTGGACTCCCGGGACTAGCTCCTACAATGAGCAGTTCTTC. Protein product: CAWTPGTSSYNEQFF.

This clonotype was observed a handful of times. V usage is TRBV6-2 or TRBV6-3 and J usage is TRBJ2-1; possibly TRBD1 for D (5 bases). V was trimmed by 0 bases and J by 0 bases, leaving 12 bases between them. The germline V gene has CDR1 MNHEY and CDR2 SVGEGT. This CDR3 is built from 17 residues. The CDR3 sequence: CASSYSKNRPSYNEQFF. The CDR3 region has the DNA TGTGCCAGCAGTTACTCGAAGAACAGGCCCTCCTACAATGAGCAGTTCTTC.

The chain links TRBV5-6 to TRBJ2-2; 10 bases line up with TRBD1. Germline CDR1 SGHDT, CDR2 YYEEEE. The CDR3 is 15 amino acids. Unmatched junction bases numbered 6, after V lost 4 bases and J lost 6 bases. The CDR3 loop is CASSAATGGSGELFF. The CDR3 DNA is TGTGCCAGCAGCGCCGCGACAGGGGGCTCCGGGGAGCTGTTTTTT.

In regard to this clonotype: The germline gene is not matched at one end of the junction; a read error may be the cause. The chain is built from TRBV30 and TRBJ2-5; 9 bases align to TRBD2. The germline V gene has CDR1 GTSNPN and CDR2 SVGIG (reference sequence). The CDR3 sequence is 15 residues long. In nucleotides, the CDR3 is TGTGCCCGGAGTAGTAGCGGGAGCCTCGGGGAGACCCAGTACTTC. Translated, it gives CARSSSGSLGETQYF.

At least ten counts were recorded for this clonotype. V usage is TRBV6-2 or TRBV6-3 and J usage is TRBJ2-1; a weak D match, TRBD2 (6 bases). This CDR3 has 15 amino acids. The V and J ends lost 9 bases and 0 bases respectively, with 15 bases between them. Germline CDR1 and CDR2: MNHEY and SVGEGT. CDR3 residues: CASAGGKSSYNEQFF. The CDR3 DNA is TGTGCCAGTGCTGGCGGGAAATCCTCCTACAATGAGCAGTTCTTC.